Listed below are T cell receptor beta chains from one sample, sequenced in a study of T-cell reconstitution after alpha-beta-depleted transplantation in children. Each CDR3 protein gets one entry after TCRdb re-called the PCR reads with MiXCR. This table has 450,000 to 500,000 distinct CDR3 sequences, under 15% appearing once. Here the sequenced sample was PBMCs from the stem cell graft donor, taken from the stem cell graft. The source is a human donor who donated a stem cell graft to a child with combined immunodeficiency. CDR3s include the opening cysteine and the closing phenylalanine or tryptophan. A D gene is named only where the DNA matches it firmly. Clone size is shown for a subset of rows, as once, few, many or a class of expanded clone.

cdr3_aa: CASSGRRAGTGELFF
cdr3_nt: TGTGCCAGCAGTGGCCGCCGAGCCGGGACCGGGGAGCTGTTTTTT
j_call: TRBJ2-2
v_call: TRBV6-1
clone_size: -
d_call: -
cdr3_length: 15

cdr3_aa: CASSQDYRGDEQFF
cdr3_nt: TGCGCCAGCAGCCAAGATTACAGGGGGGATGAGCAGTTCTTC
j_call: TRBJ2-1
v_call: TRBV4-3
clone_size: -
d_call: TRBD1
cdr3_length: 14

cdr3_aa: CASNPKGRNEQFF
cdr3_nt: TGTGCCAGCAACCCGAAAGGGCGGAATGAGCAGTTCTTC
j_call: TRBJ2-1
v_call: TRBV12-3/TRBV12-4
clone_size: many
d_call: -
cdr3_length: 13

cdr3_aa: CASSAGTSFHEQYF
cdr3_nt: TGTGCCAGCAGCGCCGGGACTAGCTTCCACGAGCAGTACTTC
j_call: TRBJ2-7
v_call: TRBV12-3/TRBV12-4
clone_size: many
d_call: TRBD2
cdr3_length: 14

cdr3_aa: CASSFGTSNQPQHF
cdr3_nt: TGTGCCAGCAGTTTCGGGACTAGCAATCAGCCCCAGCATTTT
j_call: TRBJ1-5
v_call: TRBV12-3/TRBV12-4
clone_size: few
d_call: -
cdr3_length: 14

cdr3_aa: CASRGGNRDGSYEQYF
cdr3_nt: TGTGCCAGCAGGGGAGGTAACCGGGACGGGTCCTACGAGCAGTACTTC
j_call: TRBJ2-7
v_call: TRBV25-1
clone_size: few
d_call: -
cdr3_length: 16

cdr3_aa: CASSLNKRTTDTQYF
cdr3_nt: TGTGCCAGCAGCTTGAATAAGCGGACCACAGATACGCAGTATTTT
j_call: TRBJ2-3
v_call: TRBV5-4
clone_size: many
d_call: -
cdr3_length: 15

cdr3_aa: CSALPGQVYEQYF
cdr3_nt: TGCAGTGCCCTCCCGGGACAAGTCTACGAGCAGTACTTC
j_call: TRBJ2-7
v_call: TRBV20-1
clone_size: many
d_call: -
cdr3_length: 13

cdr3_aa: CASSPSTGTAYEQYF
cdr3_nt: TGTGCCAGCAGCCCGTCTACCGGGACCGCCTACGAGCAGTACTTC
j_call: TRBJ2-7
v_call: TRBV7-2
clone_size: -
d_call: -
cdr3_length: 15

cdr3_aa: CSARDPRTGDNQPQHF
cdr3_nt: TGCAGTGCTAGAGATCCTCGTACAGGAGACAATCAGCCCCAGCATTTT
j_call: TRBJ1-5
v_call: TRBV20-1
clone_size: many
d_call: -
cdr3_length: 16

cdr3_aa: CASSLRQAGYEQYF
cdr3_nt: TGTGCCAGCAGCTTAAGACAGGCCGGCTACGAGCAGTACTTC
j_call: TRBJ2-7
v_call: TRBV7-2
clone_size: -
d_call: -
cdr3_length: 14

cdr3_aa: CASMDGGAIDEQFF
cdr3_nt: TGTGCCAGCATGGACGGGGGGGCCATCGATGAGCAGTTCTTC
j_call: TRBJ2-1
v_call: TRBV2
clone_size: few
d_call: TRBD2
cdr3_length: 14

cdr3_aa: CASTTILSSYNSPLHF
cdr3_nt: TGTGCCAGCACCACCATTCTTAGCTCCTATAATTCACCCCTCCACTTT
j_call: TRBJ1-6
v_call: TRBV12-3/TRBV12-4
clone_size: many
d_call: -
cdr3_length: 16

cdr3_aa: CASSQMGTASFADTQYF
cdr3_nt: TGTGCCAGCAGCCAAATGGGAACGGCTAGCTTCGCAGATACGCAGTATTTT
j_call: TRBJ2-3
v_call: TRBV7-9
clone_size: -
d_call: -
cdr3_length: 17

cdr3_aa: CASSKVKLQGLNSPLHF
cdr3_nt: TGTGCCAGCAGCAAAGTTAAACTTCAGGGGCTCAATTCACCCCTCCACTTT
j_call: TRBJ1-6
v_call: TRBV21-1
clone_size: -
d_call: -
cdr3_length: 17

cdr3_aa: CASSLEKNSGRLEQFF
cdr3_nt: TGTGCCAGCAGCTTAGAAAAGAATAGCGGGAGACTCGAGCAGTTCTTC
j_call: TRBJ2-1
v_call: TRBV7-2
clone_size: few
d_call: TRBD2
cdr3_length: 16

cdr3_aa: CASSLDRGTGANVLTF
cdr3_nt: TGTGCCAGCAGCTTAGACAGGGGGACTGGGGCCAACGTCCTGACTTTC
j_call: TRBJ2-6
v_call: TRBV13
clone_size: many
d_call: TRBD1
cdr3_length: 16

cdr3_aa: CASSQGGRGYGYTF
cdr3_nt: TGTGCCAGCAGCCAAGGGGGCCGGGGCTATGGCTACACCTTC
j_call: TRBJ1-2
v_call: TRBV13
clone_size: many
d_call: TRBD1
cdr3_length: 14

cdr3_aa: CASSYSAGGEQYF
cdr3_nt: TGTGCCAGCAGCTATTCAGCGGGGGGCGAGCAGTACTTC
j_call: TRBJ2-7
v_call: TRBV7-2
clone_size: few
d_call: TRBD2
cdr3_length: 13

cdr3_aa: CASGQEGPNTGELFF
cdr3_nt: TGTGCCAGCGGGCAGGAGGGTCCGAACACCGGGGAGCTGTTTTTT
j_call: TRBJ2-2
v_call: TRBV4-2
clone_size: few
d_call: -
cdr3_length: 15

cdr3_aa: CASSLLEAGVGQPQHF
cdr3_nt: TGTGCCAGCAGCCTTTTAGAGGCGGGGGTGGGTCAGCCCCAGCATTTT
j_call: TRBJ1-5
v_call: TRBV28
clone_size: few
d_call: -
cdr3_length: 16

cdr3_aa: CASSSPGDRSTDTQYF
cdr3_nt: TGTGCCAGCAGTTCCCCGGGGGACCGGAGCACAGATACGCAGTATTTT
j_call: TRBJ2-3
v_call: TRBV12-3/TRBV12-4
clone_size: few
d_call: -
cdr3_length: 16

cdr3_aa: CASSLYIAVGWASYEQYF
cdr3_nt: TGCGCCAGCAGCTTGTATATCGCCGTGGGGTGGGCTTCCTACGAGCAGTACTTC
j_call: TRBJ2-7
v_call: TRBV5-1
clone_size: many
d_call: -
cdr3_length: 18

cdr3_aa: CASSPDRGTEAFF
cdr3_nt: TGTGCCAGCAGCCCGGACAGGGGCACTGAAGCTTTCTTT
j_call: TRBJ1-1
v_call: TRBV11-2
clone_size: many
d_call: TRBD1
cdr3_length: 13

cdr3_aa: CASSSLDQETQYF
cdr3_nt: TGTGCCAGCTCATCGCTTGACCAAGAGACCCAGTACTTC
j_call: TRBJ2-5
v_call: TRBV18
clone_size: many
d_call: -
cdr3_length: 13

cdr3_aa: CASSQNPGTGGGTGELFF
cdr3_nt: TGCGCCAGCAGCCAGAACCCCGGGACAGGGGGAGGCACCGGGGAGCTGTTTTTT
j_call: TRBJ2-2
v_call: TRBV4-3
clone_size: few
d_call: TRBD1
cdr3_length: 18

cdr3_aa: CSARDVATGLTEAFF
cdr3_nt: TGCAGTGCTAGAGATGTCGCGACAGGCCTCACTGAAGCTTTCTTT
j_call: TRBJ1-1
v_call: TRBV20-1
clone_size: -
d_call: -
cdr3_length: 15

cdr3_aa: CASSSSGLGETQYF
cdr3_nt: TGCGCCAGCAGCTCTTCGGGCCTAGGGGAGACCCAGTACTTC
j_call: TRBJ2-5
v_call: TRBV5-1
clone_size: few
d_call: -
cdr3_length: 14

cdr3_aa: CATSTRGPGLADIYNEQFF
cdr3_nt: TGTGCCACCAGCACCAGGGGCCCCGGACTAGCGGACATATACAATGAGCAGTTCTTC
j_call: TRBJ2-1
v_call: TRBV15
clone_size: few
d_call: TRBD2
cdr3_length: 19

cdr3_aa: CASSTGQKGEQYF
cdr3_nt: TGTGCCAGCAGTACGGGACAGAAGGGCGAGCAGTACTTC
j_call: TRBJ2-7
v_call: TRBV6-2/TRBV6-3
clone_size: -
d_call: TRBD1
cdr3_length: 13

cdr3_aa: CASSLYHPDTQYF
cdr3_nt: TGTGCCAGCAGTTTATACCACCCAGATACGCAGTATTTT
j_call: TRBJ2-3
v_call: TRBV27
clone_size: -
d_call: -
cdr3_length: 13

cdr3_aa: CASSLGGGLGPNEQFF
cdr3_nt: TGCGCCAGCAGCTTAGGGGGCGGACTAGGACCCAATGAGCAGTTCTTC
j_call: TRBJ2-1
v_call: TRBV5-1
clone_size: -
d_call: -
cdr3_length: 16

cdr3_aa: CASSQDTPGSYNEQFF
cdr3_nt: TGCGCCAGCAGCCAAGATACTCCAGGGTCCTACAATGAGCAGTTCTTC
j_call: TRBJ2-1
v_call: TRBV4-3
clone_size: many
d_call: -
cdr3_length: 16

cdr3_aa: CATSRGRGANVLTF
cdr3_nt: TGTGCCACCAGTCGCGGGCGTGGGGCCAACGTCCTGACTTTC
j_call: TRBJ2-6
v_call: TRBV24-1
clone_size: few
d_call: -
cdr3_length: 14

cdr3_aa: CASSLQRGREQYF
cdr3_nt: TGTGCCAGCAGTTTACAGAGAGGGCGCGAGCAGTACTTC
j_call: TRBJ2-7
v_call: TRBV12-3/TRBV12-4
clone_size: few
d_call: -
cdr3_length: 13

cdr3_aa: CAWRGRTAENEKLFF
cdr3_nt: TGTGCCTGGAGAGGAAGGACAGCCGAAAATGAAAAACTGTTTTTT
j_call: TRBJ1-4
v_call: TRBV30
clone_size: -
d_call: -
cdr3_length: 15

cdr3_aa: CASHTDSDTQYF
cdr3_nt: TGCGCCAGCCACACGGACAGTGATACGCAGTATTTT
j_call: TRBJ2-3
v_call: TRBV5-1
clone_size: many
d_call: -
cdr3_length: 12

cdr3_aa: CASSPLAGAFYEQYF
cdr3_nt: TGTGCCAGTAGCCCTCTAGCGGGGGCCTTCTACGAGCAGTACTTC
j_call: TRBJ2-7
v_call: TRBV19
clone_size: -
d_call: TRBD2
cdr3_length: 15

cdr3_aa: CASSLMGITLNTEAFF
cdr3_nt: TGTGCCAGCAGCTTAATGGGCATAACCTTGAACACTGAAGCTTTCTTT
j_call: TRBJ1-1
v_call: TRBV7-3
clone_size: few
d_call: -
cdr3_length: 16